This T cell receptor beta chain came from a study of shared clonotypes between healthy human individuals. Naivety among CD8 cells was defined by CD45RO negativity and positive CCR7 selection, thereby excluding terminally differentiated effector memory CD45RA+ cells. Data came from immunoSEQ multiplex PCR; TCRdb stores just in-frame clones and leaves some out. The sample lists hundreds of thousands of clones; roughly 98% were seen once. This receptor was identified in a man aged 30-40 years in good health. Input material: naive CD8+ T cells sorted from blood.

The CDR3 spells CASSFGTLNPYEQYF. DNA of the CDR3: TGTGCCAGCAGTTTTGGGACACTGAATCCCTACGAGCAGTACTTC. This chain links TRBV5-6 with TRBJ2-7; tentatively, D is TRBD1 (6 bases). Germline assignment: CDR1 SGHDT and CDR2 YYEEEE. V lost 5 bases, J lost 2 bases, and 17 bases lay in between. The length of the CDR3 is 15 residues.